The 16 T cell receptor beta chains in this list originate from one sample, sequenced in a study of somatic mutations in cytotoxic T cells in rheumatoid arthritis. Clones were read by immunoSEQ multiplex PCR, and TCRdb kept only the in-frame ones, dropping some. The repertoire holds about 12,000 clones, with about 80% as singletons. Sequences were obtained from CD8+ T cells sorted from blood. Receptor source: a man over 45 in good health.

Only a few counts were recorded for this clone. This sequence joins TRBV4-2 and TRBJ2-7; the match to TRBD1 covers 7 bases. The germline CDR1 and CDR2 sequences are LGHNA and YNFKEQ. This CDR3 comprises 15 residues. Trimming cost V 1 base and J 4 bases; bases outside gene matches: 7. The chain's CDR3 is CASSQARAGGYEQYF. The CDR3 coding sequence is TGTGCCAGCAGCCAAGCTCGCGCAGGGGGATACGAGCAGTACTTC.

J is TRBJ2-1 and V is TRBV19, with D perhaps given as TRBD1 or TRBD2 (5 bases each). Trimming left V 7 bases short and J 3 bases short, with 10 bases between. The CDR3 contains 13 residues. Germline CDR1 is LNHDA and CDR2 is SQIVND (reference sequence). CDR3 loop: CASIGGFYNEQFF. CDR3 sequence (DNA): TGTGCCAGTATTGGGGGATTCTACAATGAGCAGTTCTTC.

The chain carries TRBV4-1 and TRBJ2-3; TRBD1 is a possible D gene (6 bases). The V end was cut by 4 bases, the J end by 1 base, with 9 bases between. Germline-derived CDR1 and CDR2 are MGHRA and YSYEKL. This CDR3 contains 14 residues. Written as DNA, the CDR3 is TGCGCCAGCAGCCTTTACAGGGGCACAGATACGCAGTATTTT. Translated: CASSLYRGTDTQYF.

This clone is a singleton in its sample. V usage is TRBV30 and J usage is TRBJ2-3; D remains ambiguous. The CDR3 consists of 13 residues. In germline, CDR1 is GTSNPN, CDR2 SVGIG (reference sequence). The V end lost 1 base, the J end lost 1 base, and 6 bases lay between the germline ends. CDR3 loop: CAWSEPGTDTQYF. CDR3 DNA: TGTGCCTGGAGTGAACCAGGCACAGATACGCAGTATTTT.

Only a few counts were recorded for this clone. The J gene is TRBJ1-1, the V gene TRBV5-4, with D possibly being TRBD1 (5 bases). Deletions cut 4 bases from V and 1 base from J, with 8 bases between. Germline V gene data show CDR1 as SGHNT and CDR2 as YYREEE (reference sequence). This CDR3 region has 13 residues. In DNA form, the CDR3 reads TGTGCCAGCAGCCTAACAGGGAACACTGAAGCTTTCTTT. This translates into CASSLTGNTEAFF.

In DNA form, the CDR3 reads TGCGCCAGCAGCCAAGAGGCCGGTGAGCAGTTCTTC. Translation gives CASSQEAGEQFF. This chain uses TRBV4-1 with TRBJ2-1; D gene unclear. Trimming stripped 0 bases from V and 9 bases from J, with 6 bases between. Per the germline V gene, CDR1 is MGHRA and CDR2 is YSYEKL. CDR3 length equals 12 residues.

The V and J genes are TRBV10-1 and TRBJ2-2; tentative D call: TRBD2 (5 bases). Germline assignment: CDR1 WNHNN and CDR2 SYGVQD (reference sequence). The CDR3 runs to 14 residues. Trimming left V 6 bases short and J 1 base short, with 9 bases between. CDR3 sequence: CASRPEGNTGELFF. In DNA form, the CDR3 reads TGCGCCAGCAGGCCTGAGGGGAACACCGGGGAGCTGTTTTTT.

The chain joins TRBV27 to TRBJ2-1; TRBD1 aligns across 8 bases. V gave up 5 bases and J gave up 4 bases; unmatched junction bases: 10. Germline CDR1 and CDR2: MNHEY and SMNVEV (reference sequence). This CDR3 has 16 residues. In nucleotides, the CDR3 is TGTGCCAGCAGTCTCTCCTCGACAGGGGAATACAATGAGCAGTTCTTC. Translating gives CASSLSSTGEYNEQFF.

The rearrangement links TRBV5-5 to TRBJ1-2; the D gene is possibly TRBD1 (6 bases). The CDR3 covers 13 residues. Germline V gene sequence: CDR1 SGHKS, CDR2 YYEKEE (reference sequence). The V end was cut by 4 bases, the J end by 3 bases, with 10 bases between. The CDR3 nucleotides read TGTGCCAGCAGCACACGGACAGACTATGGCTACACCTTC. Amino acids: CASSTRTDYGYTF.

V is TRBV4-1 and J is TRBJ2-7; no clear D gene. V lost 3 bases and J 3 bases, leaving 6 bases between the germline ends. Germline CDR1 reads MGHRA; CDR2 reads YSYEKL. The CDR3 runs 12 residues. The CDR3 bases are TGCGCCAGCAGCCAGACTGGCTACGAGCAGTACTTC. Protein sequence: CASSQTGYEQYF.

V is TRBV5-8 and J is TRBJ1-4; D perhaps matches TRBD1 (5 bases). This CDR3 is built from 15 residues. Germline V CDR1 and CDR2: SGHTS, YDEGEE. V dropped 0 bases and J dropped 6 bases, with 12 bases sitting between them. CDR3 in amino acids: CASSLVGQGHEKLFF. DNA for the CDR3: TGTGCCAGCAGCTTGGTCGGCCAGGGCCATGAAAAACTGTTTTTT.

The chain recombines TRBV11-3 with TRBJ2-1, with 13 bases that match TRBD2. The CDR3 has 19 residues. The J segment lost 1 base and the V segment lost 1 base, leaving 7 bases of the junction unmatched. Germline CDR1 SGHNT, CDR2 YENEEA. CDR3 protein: CASSLVGTSGNPSYNEQFF. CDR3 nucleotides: TGTGCCAGCAGCTTAGTAGGGACTAGCGGGAACCCGTCCTACAATGAGCAGTTCTTC.

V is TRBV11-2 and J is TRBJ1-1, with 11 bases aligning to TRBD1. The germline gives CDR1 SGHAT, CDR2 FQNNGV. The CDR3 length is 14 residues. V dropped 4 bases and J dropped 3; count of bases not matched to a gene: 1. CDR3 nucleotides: TGTGCCAGCAGCTCGGGACAGGGGGACACTGAAGCTTTCTTT. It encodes CASSSGQGDTEAFF.

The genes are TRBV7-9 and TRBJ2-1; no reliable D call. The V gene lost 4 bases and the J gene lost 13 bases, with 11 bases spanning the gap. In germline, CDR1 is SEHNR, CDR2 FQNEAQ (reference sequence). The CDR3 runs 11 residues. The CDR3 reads CASSSDSVQFF. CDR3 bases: TGTGCCAGCAGCTCCGACTCCGTACAGTTCTTC.

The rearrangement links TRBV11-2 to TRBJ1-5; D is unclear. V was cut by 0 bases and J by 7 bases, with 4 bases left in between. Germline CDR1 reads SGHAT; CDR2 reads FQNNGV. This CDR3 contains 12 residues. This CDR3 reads CASSLENQPQHF. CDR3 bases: TGTGCCAGCAGCTTAGAAAACCAGCCCCAGCATTTT.

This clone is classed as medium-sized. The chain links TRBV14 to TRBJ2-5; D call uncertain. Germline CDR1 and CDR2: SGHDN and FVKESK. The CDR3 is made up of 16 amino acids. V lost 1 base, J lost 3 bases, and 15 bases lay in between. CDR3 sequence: CASSQGLGNTEETQYF. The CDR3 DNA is TGTGCCAGCAGCCAAGGACTGGGAAATACCGAAGAGACCCAGTACTTC.